This T cell receptor (beta chain) was identified during a study of shared clonotypes between healthy human individuals (dated by TCRdb to between 2020 and 2021). In terms of the full investigation: A few men and a couple of women, aged 18 to 49 years, made up the cohort. For each donor, CD4 naive and CD4 memory were each given three plates, CD8 naive was given two plates, and CD8 memory was given one plate. To estimate repertoire size and how much clonotype sharing occurs between individuals, the study deeply sequenced the blood TCR repertoires of about five healthy adults. Libraries were prepared and TCR repertoires were sequenced by different laboratories using diverse techniques, in order to increase sequencing depth and limit assay-specific biases. Between about 0.8 and 9 billion PBMCs per donor were obtained by leukapheresis. On the study overall, not on this receptor specifically: Because the study included a small number of donors, the genetic and exposure-history diversity represented was limited. Approximately 5% of naive CD4, roughly 3.6% of naive CD8, approximately 2.2% of memory CD4, and about 0.4% of memory CD8 clonotypes were shared across four donors. Incomplete sequencing was indicated by rarefaction of sorted-subset datasets, despite the large sequencing depth. Higher generation probabilities were observed for clonotypes shared by all four sorted-subset donors than for non-shared clonotypes. Sampling was limited to blood, and TCR repertoires in tissue likely differ from TCR repertoires in blood. Estimated clonotype richness was generally larger for naive than for memory subsets. Based on pairwise subsampling, the degree of clonotype sharing among donors was expected to be affected by sequencing depth.

CDR1 and CDR2, per the germline V gene (reference sequence), are SGHKS and YYEKEE. CDR3 length: 14 amino acids, cysteine to phenylalanine. The sequence is cut down to CDR3 DNA, 42 bases in frame from base 1. Between the V and J ends, shortened by 3 bases and 1 base respectively, the junction contains 9 bases. Using the deep immunoSEQ assay, multiplex PCR amplified TCR CDR3 regions from genomic DNA. Extracted genomic DNA from each cell subset was spread evenly across all wells of several immunoSEQ 96-well plates, with each plate serving as a replicate. For sorted subsets, each replicate PCR was loaded with around 200 ng genomic DNA, equivalent to about 30,000 T cell genomes. The purified libraries were quantified using a Qubit 3.0 fluorometer, sized with a Bioanalyzer 2100, and then quantified again using the KAPA Library Quantification kit. Each immunoSEQ 96-well plate was sequenced on its own single-read 150-cycle Illumina NextSeq 550 flow cell. Under the source paper's analysis protocol: Because only junctional sequences without quality scores were contained in the immunoSEQ output, filtering matching that applied to full-length reads could not be performed. To assign V/J genes and CDR3, sequences were annotated using PyIR, a Python wrapper for IgBLAST v1.9, with IMGT germline references. Any read was removed if the V/J assignment was weak (E-value above 1e-6), the CDR3 was missing, or the read contained stop codons, out-of-frame junctions, or ambiguous translated residues. V3J clonotypes were defined as sequences sharing an identical inferred V gene, J gene, and CDR3 amino acid sequence. To compute the percentage overlap between repertoires, the number of shared unique clonotypes was divided by the size of the smaller repertoire. RTK rarefaction, the Chao1 estimator, and Recon v2.1 estimates of unobserved clonotypes were used to assess repertoire richness. For all TCRbeta clonotypes obtained by the gDNA method from a few donors, generation probabilities were computed with OLGA. The table comes from immuneACCESS by way of TCRdb, which keeps in-frame sequences with V and J called. Part of the clones is missing from these tables; in studies checked, under half for an unresolved V gene and the rest for unknown reasons. V, J and clone size are those of that table, while D and trimming were read from the DNA. Present in this sample are over a million clones, 78% of which were seen just once. The ten largest clonotypes hold approximately 0.5% of the sample.

Healthy HIV-negative adults with no recently reported acute infections or vaccinations were included as donors. All donors were Caucasian adults living in Nashville, Tennessee, USA. CD4+ T cells were enriched through magnetic negative selection, after which naive cells were positively selected on CD45RA and the remaining negative fraction served as the memory subset. After blood collection by leukapheresis, PBMCs were isolated using Ficoll-Histopaque density gradient centrifugation and then cryopreserved in the vapor phase of liquid nitrogen. Purity and quantity of every magnetically sorted T cell population were checked by analytical flow cytometry. From each sorted fraction, genomic DNA was isolated and quantified by UV absorbance on a Nanodrop 2000c. Points on this clone: Its antigen remains unidentified. No much larger clonotype is one base removed from it; base qualities were not supplied.

Sequenced sample: memory CD4+ T cells from PBMCs. The label giving this sample's cell subset or site can be read as: CD45RA-negative fraction. This TCR derives from a man between 18 and 29 years old in good health. Some clones in this sample may be carry-over from other donors' samples. This chain joins TRBV5-5 to TRBJ2-3; the D gene cannot be resolved reliably. The DNA reads TGTGCCAGCAGCTCCCTAGACGGCACAGATACGCAGTATTTT. Its translation is CASSSLDGTDTQYF.